Listed below are T cell receptor beta chains from one sample, sequenced in a study of blood T cell repertoires in COVID-19. Here immunoSEQ multiplex PCR was the method, and the copy in TCRdb shows in-frame clones only, minus some. The sample holds a few hundred thousand clones, about nine tenths seen once. The material sequenced was peripheral blood. The receptors shown here come from a man aged 45-60 years with acute or convalescent COVID-19. Each CDR3 is given with its conserved first and last residue. A D gene is named only where the DNA matches it firmly. Clone size, where shown, is once, few, many, or a class for clones that have expanded.

length,V,J,size,D,CDR3,DNA
14,TRBV3-1/TRBV3-2,TRBJ1-1,-,-,CASSQDVGGTEAFF,TGTGCCAGCAGCCAAGATGTGGGGGGCACTGAAGCTTTCTTT
15,TRBV9,TRBJ1-3,-,-,CASSVGTASGNTIYF,TGTGCCAGCAGCGTAGGGACAGCTTCTGGAAACACCATATATTTT
13,TRBV4-2,TRBJ2-1,-,-,CASSQDPTTEQFF,TGTGCCAGCAGCCAAGATCCGACTACCGAGCAGTTCTTC
12,TRBV11-2,TRBJ2-7,-,TRBD2,CASSSSGGEQYF,TGTGCCAGCAGCTCAAGCGGGGGAGAGCAGTACTTC
14,TRBV2,TRBJ2-2,-,-,CASMITRNTGELFF,TGTGCCAGCATGATTACTAGGAACACCGGGGAGCTGTTTTTT
14,TRBV6-5,TRBJ2-7,few,TRBD1,CASSPGQGADEQYF,TGTGCCAGCAGCCCGGGACAGGGGGCAGACGAGCAGTACTTC
15,TRBV27,TRBJ1-2,-,-,CASSPSGGRSYGYTF,TGTGCCAGCAGTCCGTCGGGGGGGCGGAGCTATGGCTACACCTTC
16,TRBV27,TRBJ2-1,-,TRBD1,CASSPRRDRGPYEQFF,TGTGCCAGCAGCCCCCGGCGGGACAGGGGGCCATATGAGCAGTTCTTC
11,TRBV10-3,TRBJ2-5,once,-,CAIKGKETQYF,TGTGCCATCAAGGGGAAAGAGACCCAGTACTTC
15,TRBV10-2,TRBJ1-2,-,TRBD1,CATQPDRGGTYGYTF,TGCGCCACTCAGCCCGACAGGGGAGGTACCTATGGCTACACCTTC
16,TRBV3-1/TRBV3-2,TRBJ2-1,-,-,CASSRGLDSSYNEQFF,TGTGCCAGCAGCCGAGGCCTCGACTCTTCCTACAATGAGCAGTTCTTC
13,TRBV29-1,TRBJ1-2,-,TRBD1,CSVDRGRGWGYTF,TGCAGCGTTGATAGGGGGCGAGGATGGGGCTACACCTTC
15,TRBV6-5,TRBJ2-2,-,TRBD1,CASSYPGQLTGELFF,TGTGCCAGCAGTTACCCGGGACAGTTAACCGGGGAGCTGTTTTTT
13,TRBV18,TRBJ1-1,-,-,CASSEALNTEAFF,TGTGCCAGCTCAGAGGCTCTAAACACTGAAGCTTTCTTT
13,TRBV7-8,TRBJ1-1,-,TRBD1,CASLTQGGPEAFF,TGTGCCAGCCTTACGCAGGGGGGCCCTGAAGCTTTCTTT
15,TRBV18,TRBJ2-5,-,TRBD2,CASSPGLAGDLTQYF,TGTGCCAGCTCACCGGGACTAGCGGGGGACCTAACCCAGTACTTC
14,TRBV6-6,TRBJ2-7,-,-,CASSYGGAPYEQYF,TGTGCCAGCAGTTACGGCGGGGCTCCCTACGAGCAGTACTTC
18,TRBV15,TRBJ1-1,-,-,CATSTLSRGVSGNTEAFF,TGTGCCACCAGCACCCTCTCCAGGGGTGTAAGCGGGAACACTGAAGCTTTCTTT
15,TRBV24-1,TRBJ2-3,-,-,CATSDPQSSTDTQYF,TGTGCCACCAGTGATCCGCAGTCGAGCACAGATACGCAGTATTTT
13,TRBV18,TRBJ1-2,-,-,CASSPLGNSGYTF,TGTGCCAGCTCACCGTTAGGAAACAGCGGCTACACCTTC
16,TRBV18,TRBJ2-7,-,TRBD1,CASSPPNGQGAHEQYF,TGTGCCAGCTCACCACCTAACGGACAGGGGGCCCACGAGCAGTACTTC
13,TRBV10-2,TRBJ1-1,-,-,CASSDTGNTEAFF,TGCGCCAGCAGTGATACCGGGAACACTGAAGCTTTCTTT
13,TRBV18,TRBJ1-4,-,-,CASSQTPREKLFF,TGTGCCAGCTCACAAACCCCGAGGGAAAAACTGTTTTTT
12,TRBV3-1/TRBV3-2,TRBJ2-7,-,-,CVTQGPSYEQYF,TGTGTCACCCAGGGCCCCTCCTACGAGCAGTACTTC
13,TRBV30,TRBJ1-4,-,TRBD1,CAWGTGWGEKLFF,TGTGCCTGGGGGACAGGCTGGGGTGAAAAACTGTTTTTT
16,TRBV7-3,TRBJ2-3,-,-,CASSPQGTRGTDTQYF,TGTGCCAGCAGCCCCCAGGGGACACGAGGCACAGATACGCAGTATTTT
13,TRBV15,TRBJ1-6,-,-,CATSHDRVLPLHF,TGTGCCACCAGCCACGATCGGGTATTACCCCTCCACTTT
13,TRBV10-3,TRBJ2-7,-,-,CACRGEPNYEQYF,TGTGCCTGCAGGGGGGAGCCAAACTACGAGCAGTACTTC
13,TRBV5-1,TRBJ2-2,-,-,CASSSRDTGELFF,TGCGCCAGCAGCTCTCGAGATACCGGGGAGCTGTTTTTT
15,TRBV6-1,TRBJ2-4,-,TRBD1,CASSDRGLAKNIQYF,TGTGCCAGCAGTGACAGGGGGCTTGCCAAAAACATTCAGTACTTC
14,TRBV7-8,TRBJ2-5,-,TRBD2,CASSLAGEQETQYF,TGTGCCAGCAGCTTGGCGGGGGAACAAGAGACCCAGTACTTC
13,TRBV7-3,TRBJ2-7,-,TRBD1,CASSVTGDYEQYF,TGTGCCAGCAGCGTGACAGGGGACTACGAGCAGTACTTC
15,TRBV4-1,TRBJ2-1,-,-,CASSQAPGHINEQFF,TGCGCCAGCAGCCAAGCCCCGGGACATATCAATGAGCAGTTCTTC
14,TRBV27,TRBJ2-1,-,TRBD2,CASSFAGDYNEQFF,TGTGCCAGCAGTTTTGCGGGGGACTACAATGAGCAGTTCTTC
14,TRBV4-2,TRBJ2-7,-,-,CASSQDEESYEQYF,TGTGCCAGCAGCCAAGATGAGGAGTCCTACGAGCAGTACTTC
15,TRBV5-4,TRBJ2-2,-,-,CASSLGTPNTGELFF,TGTGCCAGCAGCCTCGGGACACCGAACACCGGGGAGCTGTTTTTT
15,TRBV5-1,TRBJ1-1,-,TRBD1,CASSLVQGGNTEAFF,TGCGCCAGCAGCTTGGTACAGGGGGGGAACACTGAAGCTTTCTTT
14,TRBV5-5,TRBJ1-1,-,-,CASSLWDTPNIAFF,TGTGCCAGCAGCTTATGGGACACCCCAAACATAGCTTTCTTT
13,TRBV9,TRBJ1-1,-,TRBD1,CASRGTGNTEAFF,TGTGCCAGCAGGGGGACAGGGAACACTGAAGCTTTCTTT